Following are 27 T cell receptor beta chains from one sample sequenced in a study of T cells after yellow fever vaccination. From the 5' RACE reads, TCRdb called clonotypes with MiXCR, one entry per CDR3 protein. The sample comprises roughly 45,000 distinct CDR3 sequences, about 6.8% of which are singletons, and 14% to 15% rests with the top ten. The source material was CD8+ T cells not binding an NS4B(214-222) dextramer, sorted from PBMCs, sampled 45 days after the yellow fever booster vaccination. These TCRs come from a man aged 25 to 40 who received the YFV17D yellow fever vaccine.

On this clonotype itself: This may arise from a read error, as a much more abundant clone is one base away. The gene calls are TRBV20-1 and TRBJ2-5, with TRBD2 matching over 7 bases. The CDR3 totals 16 residues. The germline V gene encodes CDR1 DFQATT and CDR2 SNEGSKA (reference sequence). This CDR3 is CTARPLGGTAEETQYF. The CDR3 DNA reads as TGCACTGCTAGACCCCTCGGGGGGACGGCGGAAGAGACCCAGTACTTC.

This clonotype showed up many times. This rearrangement joins TRBV7-8 to TRBJ2-1; D may be TRBD2 (8 bases). In germline, CDR1 is SGHVS, CDR2 FQNEAQ. This CDR3 has 16 amino acids. V lost 0 bases and J lost 8, with 17 bases in between. CDR3 nucleotide sequence: TGTGCCAGCAGCTTAGCCCGGGAGGGGGCCGGGTATGAGCAGTTCTTC. Translation gives CASSLAREGAGYEQFF.

This clonotype was found many times. The chain is built from TRBV28 and TRBJ2-7, with 7 bases identical to TRBD2. The CDR3 spans 16 residues. Germline V gene lookup returns CDR1 MDHEN and CDR2 SYDVKM. V lost 4 bases to trimming and J lost 0 bases; unmatched junction nucleotides: 9. The CDR3 loop is CASSYSGLLSSYEQYF. In DNA, the CDR3 is TGTGCCAGCAGTTATTCGGGACTACTGAGCTCCTACGAGCAGTACTTC.

The sample holds many counts of this clonotype. V is TRBV23-1 and J is TRBJ2-7; D gene uncertain. TRBV23-1 is an ORF; its function is uncertain. Trimming stripped 2 bases from V and 6 bases from J, with 20 bases between. The length of the CDR3 is 16 residues. The CDR3 region is CASSQRSRRVKGEQYF. The CDR3 region has the DNA TGCGCCAGCAGTCAACGGTCGAGAAGGGTCAAGGGCGAGCAGTACTTC.

The J gene is TRBJ2-2, the V gene TRBV20-1, with 7 bases aligning to TRBD2. Germline CDR1 is DFQATT and CDR2 is SNEGSKA (reference sequence). V gave up 6 bases and J gave up 4 bases; unmatched junction bases: 8. This CDR3 contains 14 residues. CDR3 sequence (DNA): TGCAGTGCCACTGGGCGGGAGCCCACCGGGGAGCTGTTTTTT. Amino acids: CSATGREPTGELFF.

The CDR3, as DNA: TGTGCCAGCAGTTTAGCGTCACTAGCGGGAGCGGAAGAGACCCAGTACTTC. As protein: CASSLASLAGAEETQYF. This sequence joins TRBV12-3 or TRBV12-4 and TRBJ2-5, with TRBD2 matching 11 bases. Trimming cost V 0 bases and J 3 bases; bases outside gene matches: 6. The CDR3 has 17 amino acids.

This clonotype was detected ten times or more. This sequence joins TRBV28 and TRBJ2-3; D might be TRBD2 (6 bases). The CDR3 extends over 15 amino acids. Germline CDR1 MDHEN, CDR2 SYDVKM. The ends were cut back, 3 bases at V and 0 bases at J, with 10 bases in the middle. CDR3 loop: CASSLNRESTDTQYF. The CDR3, as DNA: TGTGCCAGCAGTTTGAACCGGGAGAGCACAGATACGCAGTATTTT.

This clonotype was seen many times. This chain links TRBV29-1 with TRBJ2-7; no firm D call. The V end lost 0 bases, the J end lost 3 bases, and 6 bases lay between the germline ends. Germline CDR1 is SQVTM and CDR2 is ANQGSEA. The CDR3 covers 12 residues. This CDR3 reads CSVEDVGYEQYF. In nucleotides, the CDR3 is TGCAGCGTTGAAGATGTCGGCTACGAGCAGTACTTC.

The chain joins TRBV5-6 to TRBJ2-1, with D perhaps TRBD1 (6 bases). This CDR3 spans 14 amino acids. V was cut by 7 bases and J by 0 bases, with 11 bases left in between. CDR1 is SGHDT, CDR2 YYEEEE, per germline. The CDR3 DNA reads TGTGCCAGCCGCTCACAGGGCTCCTACAATGAGCAGTTCTTC. This translates into CASRSQGSYNEQFF.

V usage is TRBV29-1 and J usage is TRBJ2-1; D is ambiguous. Germline loops: CDR1 SQVTM, CDR2 ANQGSEA. This CDR3 spans 12 amino acids. V was cut by 6 bases and J by 4 bases, with 10 bases left in between. The CDR3 loop reads CSVNTEYNEQFF. Here the CDR3 DNA reads TGCAGCGTCAATACAGAATACAATGAGCAGTTCTTC.

This clonotype came up many times. This rearrangement joins TRBV9 to TRBJ2-3; 8 bases map to TRBD1. Germline V gives CDR1 SGDLS, CDR2 YYNGEE. The V gene end was trimmed by 0 bases and the J gene end by 1 base; junction bases not matched to a gene: 4. The CDR3 consists of 16 residues. As DNA, the CDR3 is TGTGCCAGCAGCGTAGGAGGACAGGGAGGCACAGATACGCAGTATTTT. Translation gives CASSVGGQGGTDTQYF. Variable domain in full (rest from reference TRBV9 and TRBJ2-3): DSGVTQTPKHLITATGQRVTLRCSPRSGDLSVYWYQQSLDQGLQFLIQYYNGEERAKGNILERFSAQQFPDLHSELNLSSLELGDSALYFCASSVGGQGGTDTQYFGPGTRLTVL.

This clonotype was detected ten times or more. This chain joins TRBV6-2 or TRBV6-3 and TRBJ2-3; TRBD2 matches at 12 bases. Trimming took 4 bases from V and 5 from J; bases not matched to a gene: 7. Per the germline V gene, CDR1 is MNHEY and CDR2 is SVGEGT. The CDR3 runs 16 residues. The CDR3 coding sequence is TGTGCCAGCAGTTCTAGACTAGCGGGAGATGGAGATACGCAGTATTTT. This encodes CASSSRLAGDGDTQYF.

This clonotype was recorded at least ten times. This rearrangement joins TRBV6-2 or TRBV6-3 to TRBJ2-1, with D possibly being TRBD1 or TRBD2 (5 bases each). Per the germline V gene, CDR1 is MNHEY and CDR2 is SVGEGT. Trimming left V 5 bases short and J 10 bases short, with 9 bases between. CDR3 length: 11 residues. The CDR3, as DNA: TGTGCCAGCAGTCCGGGGCCCGAGCAGTTCTTC. It specifies CASSPGPEQFF.

This clonotype was recorded at least ten times. The chain joins TRBV4-1 to TRBJ2-3; 9 positions agree with TRBD1. This CDR3 has 22 residues. V shed 3 bases, J shed 3 bases, and the junction held 25 bases outside the gene matches. Germline V gives CDR1 MGHRA, CDR2 YSYEKL. Written as DNA, the CDR3 is TGCGCCAGCAGCCAGCAAATGACCGGGACAGGGTTTTTAGGTTCTTGGACAGATACGCAGTATTTT. It translates to CASSQQMTGTGFLGSWTDTQYF.

The rearrangement links TRBV11-1 to TRBJ2-7, with 15 bases identical to TRBD2. The CDR3 totals 18 residues. V shed 4 bases and J 1 base; nucleotides not matched to a gene: 8. From germline, CDR1 is SGHAT and CDR2 FQDESV (reference sequence). Written as DNA, the CDR3 is TGTGCCAGCAGCTCAGTCCCGGGACTAGCGGGGGGATCCTACGAGCAGTACTTC. Its translation: CASSSVPGLAGGSYEQYF. Variable domain in full (rest from reference TRBV11-1 and TRBJ2-7): EAEVAQSPRYKITEKSQAVAFWCDPISGHATLYWYRQILGQGPELLVQFQDESVVDDSQLPKDRFSAERLKGVDSTLKIQPAELGDSAMYLCASSSVPGLAGGSYEQYFGPGTRLTVT.

The V and J genes are TRBV7-2 and TRBJ2-5, with D perhaps matching TRBD1 or TRBD2 (6 bases each). Germline CDR1 reads SGHTA; CDR2 reads FQGNSA. This CDR3 is built from 17 residues. Trimming took 2 bases from V and 7 from J, leaving 23 bases between them. CDR3 nucleotides: TGTGCCAGCAGCTTACCCGGGGGCGGGAACCCAGAGTCGACCCAGTACTTC. This sequence encodes CASSLPGGGNPESTQYF.

The sample holds many counts of this clonotype. The rearrangement joins TRBV12-3 or TRBV12-4 to TRBJ1-2; tentatively, D is TRBD1 (6 bases). V shed 3 bases and J shed 4 bases, with 9 bases lying between them. CDR3 size: 13 residues. The CDR3 coding sequence is TGTGCCAGCAGTTTGGGGGGCCTCTATGGCTACACCTTC. It translates to CASSLGGLYGYTF.

This clonotype was counted ten times or more. The chain is built from TRBV29-1 and TRBJ2-5; D is unresolved. The V gene's germline CDR1 is SQVTM and CDR2 ANQGSEA. The CDR3 extends over 12 amino acids. Trimming shortened V by 7 bases and J by 2 bases, and 11 bases separated the two germline ends. In DNA, the CDR3 is TGCAGCGCCTCTTCGTTACAAGAGACCCAGTACTTC. Amino acid sequence: CSASSLQETQYF.

The chain joins TRBV30 to TRBJ2-1; 9 bases map to TRBD2. The CDR3 extends over 15 amino acids. V lost 0 bases, J lost 7 bases, and 7 bases stayed unmatched. The germline V gene has CDR1 GTSNPN and CDR2 SVGIG (reference sequence). CDR3 in DNA: TGTGCCTGGAGTGTAGCTAGCGGGATTGAAAATGAGCAGTTCTTC. Protein product: CAWSVASGIENEQFF. Full variable domain (rest looked up from reference TRBV30 and TRBJ2-1): SQTIHQWPATLVQPVGSPLSLECTVEGTSNPNLYWYRQAAGRGLQLLFYSVGIGQISSEVPQNLSASRPQDRQFILSSKKLLLSDSGFYLCAWSVASGIENEQFFGPGTRLTVL.

There are many counts of this clonotype. The V gene is TRBV10-2, the J gene TRBJ2-5; the D call may be TRBD1 or TRBD2 (6 bases each). The CDR3 sequence is 14 residues long. V was clipped by 7 bases and J by 1 base, with 13 bases between them. CDR1 and CDR2 (germline): WSHSY, SAAADI. For the CDR3, the DNA is TGCGCCAGCACCCGGGGGCTGCTCCAAGAGACCCAGTACTTC. Translation: CASTRGLLQETQYF.

This clonotype was detected ten times or more. V gene TRBV3-1 combines with J gene TRBJ2-7; maybe TRBD2 (6 bases). V was trimmed by 5 bases and J by 3 bases, leaving 17 bases between them. CDR1 and CDR2 from the germline V gene are LGHDT and YNNKEL (reference sequence). The CDR3 runs 15 residues. This CDR3 is CASSIAPGDGYEQYF. The CDR3, as DNA: TGTGCCAGCAGCATTGCTCCGGGGGACGGCTACGAGCAGTACTTC.

At least ten counts were recorded for this clonotype. The chain combines TRBV7-2 with TRBJ2-7; weak D call: TRBD2 (5 bases). The V and J ends lost 5 bases and 2 bases respectively, with 10 bases between them. The CDR3 is made up of 13 amino acids. Germline V lookup: CDR1 SGHTA, CDR2 FQGNSA. This chain's CDR3 is CASSQDFTYEQYF. As DNA, the CDR3 is TGTGCCAGCAGCCAGGACTTTACCTACGAGCAGTACTTC.

This clonotype was counted ten times or more. The gene calls are TRBV18 and TRBJ2-3, with D tentatively TRBD1 or TRBD2 (5 bases each). V lost 3 bases and J lost 2, with 15 bases in between. Germline CDR1 is KGHSH and CDR2 is LQKENI. This CDR3 comprises 16 residues. DNA for the CDR3: TGTGCCAGCTCACCTCCCCGAGGGGCCAACACAGATACGCAGTATTTT. Amino acids: CASSPPRGANTDTQYF. Together with reference TRBV18 and TRBJ2-3, the CDR3 gives the full variable domain: NAGVMQNPRHLVRRRGQEARLRCSPMKGHSHVYWYRQLPEEGLKFMVYLQKENIIDESGMPKERFSAEFPKEGPSILRIQQVVRGDSAAYFCASSPPRGANTDTQYFGPGTRLTVL.

This clonotype was picked up many times. The chain has TRBV6-2 or TRBV6-3 and TRBJ2-7; D gene unclear. The CDR3 is 13 residues long. V was cut by 5 bases and J by 4 bases, with 12 bases left in between. The V gene's germline CDR1 is MNHEY and CDR2 SVGEGT. The CDR3 DNA sequence: TGTGCCAGCAGTCCCGAGTTCCTTTACGAGCAGTACTTC. Protein: CASSPEFLYEQYF.

The chain carries TRBV30 and TRBJ2-5, with D tentatively TRBD1 (5 bases). The length of the CDR3 is 12 residues. Trimming removed 5 bases at V and 4 bases at J, with 11 bases between. Germline-derived CDR1 and CDR2 are GTSNPN and SVGIG (reference sequence). CDR3 coding DNA: TGTGCCTGGGCGACAGCCAGAGAGACCCAGTACTTC. This codes for CAWATARETQYF.

This clonotype was seen many times. The rearrangement uses TRBV27 and TRBJ2-1, with 7 bases identical to TRBD1. Losses at the gene ends were 3 bases for V and 1 base for J; bases not matched to a gene: 3. The CDR3 sequence is 15 residues long. In germline, CDR1 is MNHEY, CDR2 SMNVEV (reference sequence). Written as DNA, the CDR3 is TGTGCCAGCAGTTTCCGGGACAGTTCCTACAATGAGCAGTTCTTC. This encodes CASSFRDSSYNEQFF.

This clonotype showed up many times. The chain uses TRBV4-3 and TRBJ2-2; 7 nucleotides align to TRBD1. The CDR3 loop spans 16 amino acids. J gave up 5 bases and V 4 bases, and 10 bases lay outside the gene matches. The germline V gene has CDR1 LGHNA and CDR2 YSLEER. The DNA of the CDR3 is TGCGCCAGCAGCCTGGAGACAGGGCTCTTTACCGGGGAGCTGTTTTTT. Protein product: CASSLETGLFTGELFF.